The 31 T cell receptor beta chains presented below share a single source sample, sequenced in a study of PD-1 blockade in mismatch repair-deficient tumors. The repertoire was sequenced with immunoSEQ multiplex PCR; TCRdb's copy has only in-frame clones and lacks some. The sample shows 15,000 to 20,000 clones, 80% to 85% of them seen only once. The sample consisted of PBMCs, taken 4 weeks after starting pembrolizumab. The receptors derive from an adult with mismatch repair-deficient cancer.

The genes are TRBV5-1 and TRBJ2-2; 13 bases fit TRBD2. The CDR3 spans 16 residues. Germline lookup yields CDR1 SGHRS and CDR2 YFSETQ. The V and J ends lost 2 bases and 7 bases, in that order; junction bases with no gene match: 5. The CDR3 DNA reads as TGCGCCAGCAGCTTCGGACTAGCGGGAGATGACGGGGAGCTGTTTTTT. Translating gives CASSFGLAGDDGELFF.

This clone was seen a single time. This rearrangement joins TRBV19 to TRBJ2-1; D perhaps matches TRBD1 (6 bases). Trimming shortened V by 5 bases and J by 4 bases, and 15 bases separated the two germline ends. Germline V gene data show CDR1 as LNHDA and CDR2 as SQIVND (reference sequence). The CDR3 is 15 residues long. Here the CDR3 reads CASSRDRLGYNEQFF. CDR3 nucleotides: TGTGCCAGTAGTCGAGACAGGCTGGGTTACAATGAGCAGTTCTTC.

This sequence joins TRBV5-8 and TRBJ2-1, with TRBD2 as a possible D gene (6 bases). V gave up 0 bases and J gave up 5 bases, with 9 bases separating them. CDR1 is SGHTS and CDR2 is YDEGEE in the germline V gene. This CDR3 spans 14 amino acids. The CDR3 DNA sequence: TGTGCCAGCAGCTTGGACGGGAGAAACAATGAGCAGTTCTTC. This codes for CASSLDGRNNEQFF. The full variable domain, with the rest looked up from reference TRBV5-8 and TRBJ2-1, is EAGVTQSPTHLIKTRGQQATLRCSPISGHTSVYWYQQALGLGLQFLLWYDEGEERNRGNFPPRFSGRQFPNYSSELNVNALELEDSALYLCASSLDGRNNEQFFGPGTRLTVL.

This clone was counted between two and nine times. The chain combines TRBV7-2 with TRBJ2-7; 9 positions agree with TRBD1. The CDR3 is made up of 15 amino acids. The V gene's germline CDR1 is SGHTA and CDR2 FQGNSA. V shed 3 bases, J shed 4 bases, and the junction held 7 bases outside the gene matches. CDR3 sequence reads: CASSLPGQGMYEQYF. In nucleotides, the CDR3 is TGTGCCAGCAGCTTGCCGGGACAGGGTATGTACGAGCAGTACTTC.

DNA of the CDR3: TGTGCCAGCTCACCCCAGAGAGGGGGCGATGAGCAGTTCTTC. Its translation: CASSPQRGGDEQFF. V is TRBV18 and J is TRBJ2-1, with 7 bases aligning to TRBD1. The germline CDR1 and CDR2 sequences are KGHSH and LQKENI. After removal of 3 bases from V and 8 bases from J, the junction contained 7 bases not matched to a gene. The CDR3 runs 14 residues.

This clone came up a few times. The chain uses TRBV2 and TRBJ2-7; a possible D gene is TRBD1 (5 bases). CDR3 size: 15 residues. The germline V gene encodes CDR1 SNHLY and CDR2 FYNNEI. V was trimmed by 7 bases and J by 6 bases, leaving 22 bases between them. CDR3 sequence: CASKYRTGLLSEQYF. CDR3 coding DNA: TGTGCCAGCAAATATCGAACAGGCCTTTTGAGCGAGCAGTACTTC.

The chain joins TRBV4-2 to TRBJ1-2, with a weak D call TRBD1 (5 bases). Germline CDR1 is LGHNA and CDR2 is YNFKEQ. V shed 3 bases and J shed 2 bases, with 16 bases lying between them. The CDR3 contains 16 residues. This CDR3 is CASSHWGGAENYGYTF. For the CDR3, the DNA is TGTGCCAGCAGCCACTGGGGGGGAGCAGAGAACTATGGCTACACCTTC.

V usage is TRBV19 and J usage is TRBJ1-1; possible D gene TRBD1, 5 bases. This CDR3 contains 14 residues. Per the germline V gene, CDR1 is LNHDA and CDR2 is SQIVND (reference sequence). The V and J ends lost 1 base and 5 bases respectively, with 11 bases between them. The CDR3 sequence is CASSIGGGGTEAFF. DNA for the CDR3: TGTGCCAGTAGTATAGGGGGGGGAGGTACTGAAGCTTTCTTT.

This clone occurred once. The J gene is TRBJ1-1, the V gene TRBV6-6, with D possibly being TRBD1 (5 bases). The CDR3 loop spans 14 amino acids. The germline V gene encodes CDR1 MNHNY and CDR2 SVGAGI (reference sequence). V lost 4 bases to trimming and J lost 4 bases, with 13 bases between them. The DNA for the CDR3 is TGTGCCAGCAGTTTTACAGGAAGGAGCACTGAAGCTTTCTTT. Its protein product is CASSFTGRSTEAFF.

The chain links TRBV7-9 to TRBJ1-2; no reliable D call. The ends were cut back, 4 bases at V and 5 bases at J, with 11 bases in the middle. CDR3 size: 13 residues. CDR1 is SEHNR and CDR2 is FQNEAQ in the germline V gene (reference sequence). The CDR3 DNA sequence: TGTGCCAGCAGCTCCACTACGGTATATGGCTACACCTTC. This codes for CASSSTTVYGYTF.

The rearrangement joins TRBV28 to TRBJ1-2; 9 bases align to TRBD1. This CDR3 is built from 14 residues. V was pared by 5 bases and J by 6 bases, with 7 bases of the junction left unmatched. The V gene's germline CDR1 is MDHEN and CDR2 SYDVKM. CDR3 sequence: CASSEFTGGDGYTF. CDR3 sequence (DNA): TGTGCCAGCAGTGAGTTTACAGGGGGCGATGGCTACACCTTC.

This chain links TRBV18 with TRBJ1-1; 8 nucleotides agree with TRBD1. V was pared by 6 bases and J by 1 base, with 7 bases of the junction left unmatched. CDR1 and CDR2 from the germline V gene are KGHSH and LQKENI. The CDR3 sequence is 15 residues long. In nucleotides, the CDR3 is TGTGCCAGCTCCCGAGGGACAGGAAAGAACACTGAAGCTTTCTTT. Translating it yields CASSRGTGKNTEAFF.

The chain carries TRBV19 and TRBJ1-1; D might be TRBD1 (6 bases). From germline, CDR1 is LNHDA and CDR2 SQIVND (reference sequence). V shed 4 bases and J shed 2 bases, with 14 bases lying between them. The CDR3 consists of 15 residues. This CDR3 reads CASSTPGHSNTEAFF. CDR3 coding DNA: TGTGCCAGTAGTACGCCGGGACACAGTAACACTGAAGCTTTCTTT.

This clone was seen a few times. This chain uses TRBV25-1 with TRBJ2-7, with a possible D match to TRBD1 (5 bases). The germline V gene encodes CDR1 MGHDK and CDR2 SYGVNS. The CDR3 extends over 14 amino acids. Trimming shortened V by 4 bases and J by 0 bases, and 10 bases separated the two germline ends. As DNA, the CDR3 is TGTGCCAGCAGTGCAGGGTCCTCCTCCTACGAGCAGTACTTC. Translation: CASSAGSSSYEQYF.

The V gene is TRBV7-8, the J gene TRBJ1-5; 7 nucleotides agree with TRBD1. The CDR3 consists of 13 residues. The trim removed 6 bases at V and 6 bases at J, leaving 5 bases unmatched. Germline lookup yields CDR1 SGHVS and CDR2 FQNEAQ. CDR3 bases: TGTGCCAGCAGTTCGCAGGGGGGTCAGCCCCAGCATTTT. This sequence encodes CASSSQGGQPQHF. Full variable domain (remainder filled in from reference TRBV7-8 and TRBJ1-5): GAGVSQSPRYKVAKRGQDVALRCDPISGHVSLFWYQQALGQGPEFLTYFQNEAQLDKSGLPSDRFFAERPEGSVSTLKIQRTQQEDSAVYLCASSSQGGQPQHFGDGTRLSIL.

The CDR3 reads CASSGGQGRSYEQYF. In DNA form, the CDR3 reads TGTGCCAGCAGCGGCGGACAGGGGCGCTCCTACGAGCAGTACTTC. The gene calls are TRBV9 and TRBJ2-7, with 9 bases aligning to TRBD1. Germline CDR1 SGDLS, CDR2 YYNGEE. This CDR3 has 15 residues. The trim removed 3 bases at V and 0 bases at J, leaving 4 bases unmatched.

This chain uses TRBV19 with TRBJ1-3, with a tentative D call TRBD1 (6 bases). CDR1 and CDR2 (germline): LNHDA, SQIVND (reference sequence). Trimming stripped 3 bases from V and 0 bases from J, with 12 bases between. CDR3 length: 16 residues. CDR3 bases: TGTGCCAGTAGTATCGCGACAGGTAGCTCTGGAAACACCATATATTTT. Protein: CASSIATGSSGNTIYF.

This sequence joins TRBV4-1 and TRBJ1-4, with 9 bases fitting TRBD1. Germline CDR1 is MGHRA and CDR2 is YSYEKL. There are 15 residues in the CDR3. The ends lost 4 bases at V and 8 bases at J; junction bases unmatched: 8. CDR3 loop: CASSPTQGAGEKLFF. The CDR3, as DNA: TGCGCCAGCAGCCCAACACAGGGGGCCGGGGAAAAACTGTTTTTT.

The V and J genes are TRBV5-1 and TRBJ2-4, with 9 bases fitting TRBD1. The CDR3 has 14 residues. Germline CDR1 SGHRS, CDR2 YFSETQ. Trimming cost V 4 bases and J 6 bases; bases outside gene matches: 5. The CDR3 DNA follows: TGCGCCAGCAGCGTCGGACAGGGGACAAACATTCAGTACTTC. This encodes CASSVGQGTNIQYF.

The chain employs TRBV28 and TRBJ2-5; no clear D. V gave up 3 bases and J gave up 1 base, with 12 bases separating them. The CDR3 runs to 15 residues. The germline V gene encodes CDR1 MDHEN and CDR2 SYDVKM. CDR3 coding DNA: TGTGCCAGCAGTTTCTGGTCCCAGGCCCAAGAGACCCAGTACTTC. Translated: CASSFWSQAQETQYF.

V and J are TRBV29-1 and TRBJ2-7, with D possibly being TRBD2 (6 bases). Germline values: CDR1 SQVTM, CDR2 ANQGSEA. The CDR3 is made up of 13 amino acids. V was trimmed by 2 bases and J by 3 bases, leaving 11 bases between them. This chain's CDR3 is CSVESAGYYEQYF. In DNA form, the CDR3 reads TGCAGCGTTGAATCAGCGGGTTACTACGAGCAGTACTTC.

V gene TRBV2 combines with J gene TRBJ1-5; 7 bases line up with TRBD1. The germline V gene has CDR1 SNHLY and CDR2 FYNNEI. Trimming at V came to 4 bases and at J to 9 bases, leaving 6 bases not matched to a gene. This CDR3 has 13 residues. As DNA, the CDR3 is TGTGCCAGCAGTGGACAGGGCCGGACGCCCCAGCATTTT. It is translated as CASSGQGRTPQHF.

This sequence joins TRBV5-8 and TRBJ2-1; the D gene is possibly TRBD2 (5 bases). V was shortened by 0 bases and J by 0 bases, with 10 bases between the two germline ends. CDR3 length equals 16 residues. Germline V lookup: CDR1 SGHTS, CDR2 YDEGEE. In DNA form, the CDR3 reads TGTGCCAGCAGCTTGGCCGTAGGGAGCTCCTACAATGAGCAGTTCTTC. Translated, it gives CASSLAVGSSYNEQFF.

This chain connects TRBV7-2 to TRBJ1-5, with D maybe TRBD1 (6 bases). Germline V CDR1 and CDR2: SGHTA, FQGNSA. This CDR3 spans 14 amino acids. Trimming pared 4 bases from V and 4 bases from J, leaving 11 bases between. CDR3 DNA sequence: TGTGCCAGCAGCTCCGGACAGCCTAATCAGCCCCAGCATTTT. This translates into CASSSGQPNQPQHF.

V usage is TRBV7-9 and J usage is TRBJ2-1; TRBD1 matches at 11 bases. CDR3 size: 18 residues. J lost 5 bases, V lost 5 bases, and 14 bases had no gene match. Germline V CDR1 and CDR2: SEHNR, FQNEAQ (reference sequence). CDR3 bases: TGTGCCAGCAGCCTAAGGGGACTGGACAGGGGGCAGGACAATGAGCAGTTCTTC. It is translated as CASSLRGLDRGQDNEQFF.

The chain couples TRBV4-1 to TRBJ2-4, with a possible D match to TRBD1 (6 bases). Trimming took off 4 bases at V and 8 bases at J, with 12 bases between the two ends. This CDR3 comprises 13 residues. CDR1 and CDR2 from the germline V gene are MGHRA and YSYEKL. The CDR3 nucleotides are TGCGCCAGCAGCCCTACAGGGACGGACATTCAGTACTTC. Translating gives CASSPTGTDIQYF.

The CDR3 DNA is TGTGCCAGCAGCTTAAGGACAGACTTAGGGACCCAGTACTTC. Translation gives CASSLRTDLGTQYF. This chain uses TRBV7-8 with TRBJ2-5, with TRBD1 as a possible D gene (6 bases). The CDR3 extends over 14 amino acids. Germline V gene data show CDR1 as SGHVS and CDR2 as FQNEAQ. Trimming stripped 2 bases from V and 7 bases from J, with 14 bases between.

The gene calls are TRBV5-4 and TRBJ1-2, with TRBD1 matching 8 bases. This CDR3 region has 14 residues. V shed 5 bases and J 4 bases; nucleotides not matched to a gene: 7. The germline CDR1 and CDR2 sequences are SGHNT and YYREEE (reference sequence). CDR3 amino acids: CASSSGQVSYGYTF. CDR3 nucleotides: TGTGCCAGCAGTTCGGGACAGGTGTCCTATGGCTACACCTTC.

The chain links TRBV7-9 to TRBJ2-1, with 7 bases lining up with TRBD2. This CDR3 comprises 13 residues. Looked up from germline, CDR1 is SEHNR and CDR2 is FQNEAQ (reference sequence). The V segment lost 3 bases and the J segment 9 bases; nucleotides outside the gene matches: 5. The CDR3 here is CASSLGGPGEQFF. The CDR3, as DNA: TGTGCCAGCAGCTTGGGAGGGCCGGGTGAGCAGTTCTTC.

The CDR3 here is CASRAGQGGTEAFF. The DNA of the CDR3 is TGTGCCAGCAGGGCGGGACAGGGGGGGACTGAAGCTTTCTTT. The genes are TRBV7-3 and TRBJ1-1; the match to TRBD1 covers 11 bases. The CDR3 sequence is 14 residues long. Germline V gene data show CDR1 as SGHTA and CDR2 as FQGTGA. V lost 6 bases, J lost 5 bases, and 5 bases stayed unmatched.

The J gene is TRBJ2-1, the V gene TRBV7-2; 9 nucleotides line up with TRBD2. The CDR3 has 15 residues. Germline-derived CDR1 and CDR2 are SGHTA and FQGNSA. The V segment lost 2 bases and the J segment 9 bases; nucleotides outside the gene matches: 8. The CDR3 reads CASSLQGLASLEQFF. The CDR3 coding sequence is TGTGCCAGCAGCTTACAGGGACTAGCCTCCCTTGAGCAGTTCTTC.